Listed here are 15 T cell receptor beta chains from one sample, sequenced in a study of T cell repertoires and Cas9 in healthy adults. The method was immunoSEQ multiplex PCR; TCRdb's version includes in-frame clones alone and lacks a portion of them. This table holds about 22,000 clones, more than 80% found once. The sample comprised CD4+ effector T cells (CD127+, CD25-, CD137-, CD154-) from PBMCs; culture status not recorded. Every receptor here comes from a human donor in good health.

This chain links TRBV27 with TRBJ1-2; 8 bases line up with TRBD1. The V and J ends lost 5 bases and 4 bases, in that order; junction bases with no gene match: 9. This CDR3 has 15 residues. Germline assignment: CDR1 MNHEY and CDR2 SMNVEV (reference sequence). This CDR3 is CASSALTGDSYGYTF. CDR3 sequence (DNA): TGTGCCAGCAGTGCCTTGACAGGGGACTCCTATGGCTACACCTTC.

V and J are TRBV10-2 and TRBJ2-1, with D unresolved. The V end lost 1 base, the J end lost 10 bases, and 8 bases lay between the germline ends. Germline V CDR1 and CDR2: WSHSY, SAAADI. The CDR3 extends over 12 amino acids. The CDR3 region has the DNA TGCGCCAGCAGTGAGTGGCCGTCCGAGCAGTTCTTC. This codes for CASSEWPSEQFF.

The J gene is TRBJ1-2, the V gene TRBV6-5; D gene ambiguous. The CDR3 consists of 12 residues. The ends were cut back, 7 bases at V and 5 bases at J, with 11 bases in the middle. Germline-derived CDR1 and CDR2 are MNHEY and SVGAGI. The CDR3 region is CASKEGPYGYTF. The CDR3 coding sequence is TGTGCCAGCAAGGAGGGTCCGTATGGCTACACCTTC.

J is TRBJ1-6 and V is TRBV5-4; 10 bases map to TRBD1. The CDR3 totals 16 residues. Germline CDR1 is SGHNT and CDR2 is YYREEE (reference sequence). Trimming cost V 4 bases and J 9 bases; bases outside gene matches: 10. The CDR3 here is CASSPGTGANGSPLHF. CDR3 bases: TGTGCCAGCAGCCCCGGGACAGGGGCGAACGGTTCACCCCTCCACTTT.

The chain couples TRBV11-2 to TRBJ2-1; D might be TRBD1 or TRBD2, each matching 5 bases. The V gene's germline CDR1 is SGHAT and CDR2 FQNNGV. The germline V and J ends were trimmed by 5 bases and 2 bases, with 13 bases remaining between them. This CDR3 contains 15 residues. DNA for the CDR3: TGTGCCAGCAGCCCTCCGGGACCGGCCTACAATGAGCAGTTCTTC. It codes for CASSPPGPAYNEQFF.

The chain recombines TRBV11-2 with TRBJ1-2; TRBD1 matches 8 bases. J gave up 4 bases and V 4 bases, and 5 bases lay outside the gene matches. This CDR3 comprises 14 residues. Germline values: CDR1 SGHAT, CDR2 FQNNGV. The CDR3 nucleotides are TGTGCCAGCAGCTCGAGACAGGGGAGCTATGGCTACACCTTC. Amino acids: CASSSRQGSYGYTF.

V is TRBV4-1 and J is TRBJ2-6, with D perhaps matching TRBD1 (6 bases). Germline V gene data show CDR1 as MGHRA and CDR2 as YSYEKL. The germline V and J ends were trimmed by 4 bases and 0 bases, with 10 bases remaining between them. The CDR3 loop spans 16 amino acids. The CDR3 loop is CASSRTGSSGANVLTF. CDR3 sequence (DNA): TGCGCCAGCAGCCGTACAGGGAGCTCTGGGGCCAACGTCCTGACTTTC.

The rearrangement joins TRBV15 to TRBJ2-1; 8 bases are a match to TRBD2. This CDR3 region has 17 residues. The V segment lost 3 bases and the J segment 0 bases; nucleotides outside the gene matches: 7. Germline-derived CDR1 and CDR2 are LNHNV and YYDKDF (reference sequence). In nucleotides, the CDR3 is TGTGCCACCAGCAGGGGTAGCGGGGATGGCTCCTACAATGAGCAGTTCTTC. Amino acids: CATSRGSGDGSYNEQFF.

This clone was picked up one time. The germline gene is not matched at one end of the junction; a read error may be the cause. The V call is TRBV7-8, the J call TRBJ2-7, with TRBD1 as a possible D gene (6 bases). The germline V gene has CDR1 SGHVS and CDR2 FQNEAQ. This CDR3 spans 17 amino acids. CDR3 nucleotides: TGTGCCAGCGGCTTAGAAAGGACCAGGCCAGGGGTCTACGAGCAGTACTTC. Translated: CASGLERTRPGVYEQYF.

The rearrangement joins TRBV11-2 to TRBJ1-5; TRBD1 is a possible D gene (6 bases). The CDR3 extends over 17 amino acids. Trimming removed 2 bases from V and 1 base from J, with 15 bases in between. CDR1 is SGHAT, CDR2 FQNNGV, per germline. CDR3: CASSLWDTGRSNQPQHF. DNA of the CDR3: TGTGCCAGCAGCTTATGGGACACCGGCCGGAGCAATCAGCCCCAGCATTTT.

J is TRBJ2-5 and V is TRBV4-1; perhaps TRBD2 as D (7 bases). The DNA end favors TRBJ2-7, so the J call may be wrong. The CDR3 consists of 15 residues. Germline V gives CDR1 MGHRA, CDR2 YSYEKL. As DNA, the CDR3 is TGCGCCAGCAGCCAGGGGGGGACATTGACCTACGAGCAGTACTTC. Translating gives CASSQGGTLTYEQYF.

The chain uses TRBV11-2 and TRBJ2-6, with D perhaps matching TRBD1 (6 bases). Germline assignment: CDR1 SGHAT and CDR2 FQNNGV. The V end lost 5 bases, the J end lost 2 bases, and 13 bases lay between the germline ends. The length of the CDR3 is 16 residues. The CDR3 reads CASSPGTGTGANVLTF. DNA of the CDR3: TGTGCCAGCAGCCCAGGAACAGGGACTGGGGCCAACGTCCTGACTTTC.

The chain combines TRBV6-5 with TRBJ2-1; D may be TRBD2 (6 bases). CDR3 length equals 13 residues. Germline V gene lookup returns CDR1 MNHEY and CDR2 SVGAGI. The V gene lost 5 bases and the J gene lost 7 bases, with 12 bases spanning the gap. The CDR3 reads CASSRDGLNEQFF. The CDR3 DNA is TGTGCCAGCAGTAGGGACGGACTAAATGAGCAGTTCTTC.

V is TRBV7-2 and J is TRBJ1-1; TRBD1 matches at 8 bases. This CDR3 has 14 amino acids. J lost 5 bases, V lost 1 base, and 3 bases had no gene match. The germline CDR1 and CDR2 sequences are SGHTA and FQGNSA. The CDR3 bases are TGTGCCAGCAGCTTAGAAAACAGGGGGACTGAAGCTTTCTTT. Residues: CASSLENRGTEAFF. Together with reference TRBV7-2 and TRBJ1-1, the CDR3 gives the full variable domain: GAGVSQSPSNKVTEKGKDVELRCDPISGHTALYWYRQSLGQGLEFLIYFQGNSAPDKSGLPSDRFSAERTGGSVSTLTIQRTQQEDSAVYLCASSLENRGTEAFFGQGTRLTVV.

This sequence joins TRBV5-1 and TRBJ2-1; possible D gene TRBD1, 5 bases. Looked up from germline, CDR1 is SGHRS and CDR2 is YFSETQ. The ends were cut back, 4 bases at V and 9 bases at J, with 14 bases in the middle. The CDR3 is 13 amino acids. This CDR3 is CASSPGIGVEQFF. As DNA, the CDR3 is TGCGCCAGCAGCCCTGGAATAGGGGTTGAGCAGTTCTTC. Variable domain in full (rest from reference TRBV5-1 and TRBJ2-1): KAGVTQTPRYLIKTRGQQVTLSCSPISGHRSVSWYQQTPGQGLQFLFEYFSETQRNKGNFPGRFSGRQFSNSRSEMNVSTLELGDSALYLCASSPGIGVEQFFGPGTRLTVL.